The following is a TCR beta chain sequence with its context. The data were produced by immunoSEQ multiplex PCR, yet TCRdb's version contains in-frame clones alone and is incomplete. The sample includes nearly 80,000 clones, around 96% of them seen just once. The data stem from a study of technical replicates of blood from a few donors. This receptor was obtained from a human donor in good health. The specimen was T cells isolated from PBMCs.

The CDR3 coding sequence is TGTGCCAGCAGCCGACTAGCGGGATCGTCTGGTGAGCAGTTCTTC. It codes for CASSRLAGSSGEQFF. This chain links TRBV27 with TRBJ2-1; TRBD2 matches at 11 bases. This CDR3 contains 15 residues. Germline lookup yields CDR1 MNHEY and CDR2 SMNVEV (reference sequence). Trimming removed 6 bases from V and 9 bases from J; junction bases left unmatched: 10.